Following are 6 T cell receptor beta chains from one sample sequenced in a study of blood T cell repertoires in COVID-19. The table came from immunoSEQ multiplex PCR; TCRdb's copy has only in-frame clones and leaves some out. This sample carries 100,000 to 120,000 clones, 81% of them seen once, and the ten largest clones take roughly 1.6%. Sequencing input: peripheral blood. The receptors here all came from a man in his fifties with acute or convalescent COVID-19.

The V gene is TRBV9, the J gene TRBJ2-7; 8 bases fit TRBD1. Germline values: CDR1 SGDLS, CDR2 YYNGEE. The trim removed 4 bases at V and 0 bases at J, leaving 12 bases unmatched. The CDR3 has 17 amino acids. The CDR3 nucleotides are TGTGCCAGCAGCCCCAGATCGGACAGGGAGGACTCCTACGAGCAGTACTTC. Translation: CASSPRSDREDSYEQYF.

V and J are TRBV6-5 and TRBJ2-1; 8 nucleotides align to TRBD2. The CDR3 has 14 residues. Germline CDR1 and CDR2: MNHEY and SVGAGI. V dropped 6 bases and J dropped 8; count of bases not matched to a gene: 9. Here the CDR3 reads CASSQRGRSHEQFF. DNA for the CDR3: TGTGCCAGCAGCCAGCGGGGGCGGAGTCATGAGCAGTTCTTC.

The CDR3 here is CAISELMTGNQPQHF. CDR3 bases: TGTGCCATCAGTGAGTTAATGACAGGGAATCAGCCCCAGCATTTT. The genes are TRBV10-3 and TRBJ1-5; TRBD1 agrees at 7 bases. The V segment lost 1 base and the J segment 4 bases; nucleotides outside the gene matches: 4. This CDR3 is 15 amino acids long. Per germline, CDR1 ENHRY and CDR2 SYGVKD.

The chain couples TRBV18 to TRBJ1-3, with D possibly TRBD1 on 6 matching bases. The CDR3 covers 15 residues. Germline values: CDR1 KGHSH, CDR2 LQKENI. V was clipped by 2 bases and J by 0 bases, with 8 bases between them. The CDR3 reads CASSPGQLSGNTIYF. In nucleotides, the CDR3 is TGTGCCAGCTCACCAGGACAGCTCTCTGGAAACACCATATATTTT.

The V and J genes are TRBV5-1 and TRBJ1-6; D remains unclear. The germline CDR1 and CDR2 sequences are SGHRS and YFSETQ. Trimming pared 4 bases from V and 3 bases from J, leaving 11 bases between. CDR3 length: 15 residues. The CDR3 region has the DNA TGCGCCAGCAGCGAAGCGACGGACTATAATTCACCCCTCCACTTT. Amino acids: CASSEATDYNSPLHF.

The chain combines TRBV2 with TRBJ1-1, with D possibly TRBD1 on 5 matching bases. Trimming took 7 bases from V and 1 from J, leaving 13 bases between them. Germline CDR1 reads SNHLY; CDR2 reads FYNNEI. The CDR3 consists of 14 residues. CDR3 DNA sequence: TGTGCCAGCACTGCTATCGGGGGGAACACTGAAGCTTTCTTT. It specifies CASTAIGGNTEAFF.